This T cell receptor beta chain was observed in a study of blood T cell repertoires in COVID-19. Looking at the study overall: Samples representing acute and convalescent COVID-19 were sourced from the United States, Italy and Spain. PBMCs, B-cell-depleted T cells, or T cells provided the cDNA or gDNA that made up the material.

Sequenced by immunoSEQ multiplex PCR; TCRdb stores in-frame clones only, minus some. The table lists around 210,000 clones, about 80% of them singletons, with roughly 7.8% in the top ten. The germline V and J ends were trimmed by 6 bases and 0 bases, with 9 bases remaining between them. CDR1 and CDR2 (germline): MNHEY, SMNVEV (reference sequence). The CDR3 consists of 14 residues. The sample taken for sequencing was peripheral blood. This TCR was sampled from an elderly woman with COVID-19, enrolled during active disease. The V call is TRBV27, the J call TRBJ1-3, with D uncertain. The CDR3 region is CASSPAYSGNTIYF. CDR3 nucleotide sequence: TGTGCCAGCAGCCCCGCGTACTCTGGAAACACCATATATTTT.